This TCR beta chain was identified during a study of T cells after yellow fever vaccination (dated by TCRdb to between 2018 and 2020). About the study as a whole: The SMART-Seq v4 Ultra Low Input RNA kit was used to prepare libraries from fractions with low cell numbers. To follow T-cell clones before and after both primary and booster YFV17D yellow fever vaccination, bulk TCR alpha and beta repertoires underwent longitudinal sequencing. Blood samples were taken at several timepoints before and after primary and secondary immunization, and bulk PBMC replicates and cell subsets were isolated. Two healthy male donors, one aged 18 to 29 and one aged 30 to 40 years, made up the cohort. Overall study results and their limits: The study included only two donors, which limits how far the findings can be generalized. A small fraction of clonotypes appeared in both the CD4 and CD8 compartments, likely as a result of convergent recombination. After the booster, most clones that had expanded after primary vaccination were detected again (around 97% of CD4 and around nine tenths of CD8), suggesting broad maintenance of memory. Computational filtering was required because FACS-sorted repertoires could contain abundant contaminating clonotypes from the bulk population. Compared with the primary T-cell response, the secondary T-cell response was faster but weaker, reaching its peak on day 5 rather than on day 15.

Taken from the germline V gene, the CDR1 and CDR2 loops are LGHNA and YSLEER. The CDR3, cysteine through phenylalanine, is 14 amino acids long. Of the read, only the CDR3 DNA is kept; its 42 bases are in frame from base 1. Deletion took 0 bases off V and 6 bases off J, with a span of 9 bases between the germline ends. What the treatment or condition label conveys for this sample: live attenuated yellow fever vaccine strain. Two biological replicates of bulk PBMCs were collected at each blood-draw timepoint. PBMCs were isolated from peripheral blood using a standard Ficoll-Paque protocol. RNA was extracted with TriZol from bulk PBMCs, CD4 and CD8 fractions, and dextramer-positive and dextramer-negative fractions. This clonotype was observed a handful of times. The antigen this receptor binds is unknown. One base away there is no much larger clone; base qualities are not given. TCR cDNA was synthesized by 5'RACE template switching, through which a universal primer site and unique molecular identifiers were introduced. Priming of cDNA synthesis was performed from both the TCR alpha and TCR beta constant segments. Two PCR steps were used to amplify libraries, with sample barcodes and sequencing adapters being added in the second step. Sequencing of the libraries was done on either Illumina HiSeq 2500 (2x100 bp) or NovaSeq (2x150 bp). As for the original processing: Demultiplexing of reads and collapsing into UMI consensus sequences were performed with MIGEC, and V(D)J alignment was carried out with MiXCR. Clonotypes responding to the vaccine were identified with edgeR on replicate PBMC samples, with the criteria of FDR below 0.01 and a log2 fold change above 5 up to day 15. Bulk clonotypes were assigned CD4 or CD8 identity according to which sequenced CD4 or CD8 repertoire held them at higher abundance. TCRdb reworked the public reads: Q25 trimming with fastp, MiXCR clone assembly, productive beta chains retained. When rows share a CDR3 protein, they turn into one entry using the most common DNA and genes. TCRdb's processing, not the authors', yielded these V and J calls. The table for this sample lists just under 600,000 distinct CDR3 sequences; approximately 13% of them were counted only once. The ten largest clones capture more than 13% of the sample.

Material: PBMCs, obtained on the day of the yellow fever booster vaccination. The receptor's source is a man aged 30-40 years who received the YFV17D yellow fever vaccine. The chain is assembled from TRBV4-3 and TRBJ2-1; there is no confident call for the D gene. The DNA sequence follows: TGCGCCAGCAGCCAAGATTGGCTAGTCAATGAGCAGTTCTTC. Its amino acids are CASSQDWLVNEQFF.